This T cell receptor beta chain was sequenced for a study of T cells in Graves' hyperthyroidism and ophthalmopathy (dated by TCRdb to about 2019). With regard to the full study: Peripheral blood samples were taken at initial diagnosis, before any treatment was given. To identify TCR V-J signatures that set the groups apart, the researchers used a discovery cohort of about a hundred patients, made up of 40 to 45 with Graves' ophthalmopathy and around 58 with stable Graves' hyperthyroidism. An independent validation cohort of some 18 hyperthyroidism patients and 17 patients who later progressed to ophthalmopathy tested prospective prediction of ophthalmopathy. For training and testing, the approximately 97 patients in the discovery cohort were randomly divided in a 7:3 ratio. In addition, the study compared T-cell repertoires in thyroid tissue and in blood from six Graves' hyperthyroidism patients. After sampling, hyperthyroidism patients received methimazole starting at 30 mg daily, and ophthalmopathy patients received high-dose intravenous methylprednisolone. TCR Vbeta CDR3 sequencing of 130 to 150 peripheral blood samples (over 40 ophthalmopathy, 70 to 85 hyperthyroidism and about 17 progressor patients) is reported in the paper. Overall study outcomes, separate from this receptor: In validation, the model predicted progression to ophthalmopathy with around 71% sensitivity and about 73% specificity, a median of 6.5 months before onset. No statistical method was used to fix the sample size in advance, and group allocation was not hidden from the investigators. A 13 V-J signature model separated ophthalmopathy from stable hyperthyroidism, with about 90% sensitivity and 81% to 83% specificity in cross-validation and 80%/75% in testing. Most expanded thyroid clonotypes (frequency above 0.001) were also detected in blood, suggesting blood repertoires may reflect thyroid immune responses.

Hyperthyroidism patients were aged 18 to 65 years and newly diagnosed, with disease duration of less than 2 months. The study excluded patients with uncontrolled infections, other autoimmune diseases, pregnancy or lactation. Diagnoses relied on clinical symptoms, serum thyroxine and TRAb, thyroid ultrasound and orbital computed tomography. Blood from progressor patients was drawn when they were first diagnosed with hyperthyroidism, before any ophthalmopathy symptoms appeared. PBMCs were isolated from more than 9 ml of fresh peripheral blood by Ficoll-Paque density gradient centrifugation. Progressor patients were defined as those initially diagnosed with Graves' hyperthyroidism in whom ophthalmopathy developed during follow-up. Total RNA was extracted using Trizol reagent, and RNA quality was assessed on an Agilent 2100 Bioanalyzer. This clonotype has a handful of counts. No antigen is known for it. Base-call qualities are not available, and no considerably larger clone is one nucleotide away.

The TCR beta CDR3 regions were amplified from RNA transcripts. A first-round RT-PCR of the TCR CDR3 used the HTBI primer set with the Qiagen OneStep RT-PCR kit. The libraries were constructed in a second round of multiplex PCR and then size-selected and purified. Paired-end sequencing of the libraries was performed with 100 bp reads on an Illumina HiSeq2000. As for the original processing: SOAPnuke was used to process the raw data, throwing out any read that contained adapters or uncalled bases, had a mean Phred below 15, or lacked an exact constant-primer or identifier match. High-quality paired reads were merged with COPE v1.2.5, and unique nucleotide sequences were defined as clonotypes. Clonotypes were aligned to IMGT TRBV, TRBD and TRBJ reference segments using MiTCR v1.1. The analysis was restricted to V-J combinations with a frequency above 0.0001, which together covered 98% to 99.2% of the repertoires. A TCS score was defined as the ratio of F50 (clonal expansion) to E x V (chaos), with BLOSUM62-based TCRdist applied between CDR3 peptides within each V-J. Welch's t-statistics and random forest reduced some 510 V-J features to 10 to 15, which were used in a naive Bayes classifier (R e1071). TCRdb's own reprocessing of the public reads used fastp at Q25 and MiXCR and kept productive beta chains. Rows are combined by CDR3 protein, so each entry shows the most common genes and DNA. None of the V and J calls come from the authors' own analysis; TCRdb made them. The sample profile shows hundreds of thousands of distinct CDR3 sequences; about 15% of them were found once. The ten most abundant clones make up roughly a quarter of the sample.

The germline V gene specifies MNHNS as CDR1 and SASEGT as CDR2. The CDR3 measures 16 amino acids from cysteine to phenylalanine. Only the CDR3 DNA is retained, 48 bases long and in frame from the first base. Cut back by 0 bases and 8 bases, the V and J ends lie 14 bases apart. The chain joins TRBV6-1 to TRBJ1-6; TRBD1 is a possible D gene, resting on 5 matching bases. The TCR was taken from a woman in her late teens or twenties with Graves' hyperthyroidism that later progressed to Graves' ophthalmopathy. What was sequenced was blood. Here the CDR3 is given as CASSEAVGLSYSPLHF. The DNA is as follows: TGTGCCAGCAGTGAAGCGGTGGGGCTTTCTTATTCACCCCTCCACTTT.